One sample yielded the 15 T cell receptor beta chains listed below, sequenced in a study of T cells expressing NK-cell markers. Reanalyzing the 5' RACE reads, TCRdb keeps one entry per CDR3 protein, without DNA. The listing contains a few hundred thousand distinct CDR3 sequences. Sequenced sample: blood T cells: a sorted CD56 or NKG2C T cell subset, CD4+ or CD8+ T cells, or bulk PBMC T cells (not recorded which). The receptors here all came from a woman in her forties or fifties in good health.

The chain uses TRBV4-1 and TRBJ2-4. There are 13 residues in the CDR3. CDR1 is MGHRA and CDR2 is YSYEKL in the germline V gene. The CDR3 here is CASSPDYGNIQYF.

V gene TRBV4-1 combines with J gene TRBJ2-3; TCRdb's assignment of TRBD2 cannot be checked, as there is no DNA. Germline assignment: CDR1 MGHRA and CDR2 YSYEKL. CDR3 length: 14 amino acids. Here the CDR3 reads CASSQQAGPDTQYF.

V is TRBV25-1 and J is TRBJ1-3; TCRdb's assignment of TRBD1 cannot be checked, as there is no DNA. This CDR3 is 17 amino acids long. In germline, CDR1 is MGHDK, CDR2 SYGVNS. The CDR3 region is CASRSPGTGMSGNTIYF.

The chain is built from TRBV11-2 and TRBJ2-1; TCRdb calls TRBD2, which cannot be checked without DNA. Germline loops: CDR1 SGHAT, CDR2 FQNNGV. The CDR3 spans 16 residues. CDR3 region: CASTPRGQYSYNEQFF.

The V gene is TRBV6-5, the J gene TRBJ2-1. Germline-derived CDR1 and CDR2 are MNHEY and SVGAGI. The CDR3 has 18 amino acids. CDR3 protein: CASSYLTSGGRTNNEQFF.

The chain is built from TRBV27 and TRBJ1-3; TCRdb proposes TRBD1, but this gene call is untestable without DNA. Germline CDR1 reads MNHEY; CDR2 reads SMNVEV (reference sequence). The CDR3 is 16 amino acids. CDR3 sequence: CASSPYRATYGNTIYF.

Here the CDR3 reads CASRLRPTCGRTSYNEQFF. V is TRBV12-2 and J is TRBJ2-1; TCRdb designates TRBD2, a call that cannot be tested without DNA. TRBV12-2 is labeled a pseudogene. The CDR3 loop spans 19 amino acids.

The chain combines TRBV12-3 or TRBV12-4 with TRBJ2-7; TCRdb outputs TRBD1, but without DNA this stays unchecked. The CDR3 has 13 residues. CDR3 region: CASSSPKTYEQYF.

This chain joins TRBV12-3 or TRBV12-4 and TRBJ1-2. This CDR3 is 16 amino acids long. CDR3 loop: CASSLRSGMEGYGYTF.

The chain links TRBV6-1 to TRBJ1-1; TCRdb gives TRBD1 as the D gene, but with no DNA this cannot be confirmed. The CDR3 runs to 13 residues. CDR1 is MNHNS, CDR2 SASEGT, per germline. CDR3 in amino acids: CASSEFGASEAFF.

The chain uses TRBV12-3 or TRBV12-4 and TRBJ1-2; TCRdb's D call of TRBD1 is untestable without DNA. The CDR3 runs 11 residues. The CDR3 here is CASRGRGGYTF.

The gene calls are TRBV25-1 and TRBJ2-3. There are 14 residues in the CDR3. The germline V gene encodes CDR1 MGHDK and CDR2 SYGVNS. This CDR3 reads CASSGSQPTDTQYF.

V gene TRBV28 combines with J gene TRBJ2-2; TCRdb's D call of TRBD1 is untestable without DNA. The CDR3 has 15 amino acids. The germline V gene encodes CDR1 MDHEN and CDR2 SYDVKM. This CDR3 reads CASAMSGGNTGELFF.

The chain has TRBV15 and TRBJ2-3. There are 15 residues in the CDR3. The germline V gene encodes CDR1 LNHNV and CDR2 YYDKDF (reference sequence). CDR3: CATSRVDVSRDTQYF.

The gene calls are TRBV5-1 and TRBJ1-6. The V gene's germline CDR1 is SGHRS and CDR2 YFSETQ. The CDR3 extends over 13 amino acids. CDR3 loop: CASSQEPASPLHF.